This T cell receptor beta chain derives from a study of T cells and Merkel cell carcinoma outcomes. About this clone itself: Its antigen is not known.

TCRdb keeps only in-frame clones here, not all; method: immunoSEQ multiplex PCR. This repertoire shows some 19,000 clones, around 79% found once; its top ten account for approximately 3.1%. Study conclusions and caveats: Repertoire plus T-cell density reportedly predicted Merkel cell carcinoma outcomes.

Trimming removed 8 bases from V and 7 bases from J, with 20 bases in between. CDR3 length: 15 amino acids. Germline V gene sequence: CDR1 KGHSH, CDR2 LQKENI. V and J are TRBV18 and TRBJ1-4; D not resolved. Input material: tumor tissue from Merkel cell carcinoma. The receptor was derived from a human donor with Merkel cell carcinoma. The CDR3 DNA reads TGTGCCAGCCGGGAGGGATACGTCCGAGGTGAAAAACTGTTTTTT. Protein product: CASREGYVRGEKLFF.